The sequence of this T cell receptor (beta chain) was determined in a study of glioma-infiltrating T cells after dendritic cell vaccination. Across the study: Samples are from glioblastoma patients in Phase I and II dendritic cell vaccine trials. The vaccine used monocyte-derived dendritic cells pulsed overnight with autologous tumor lysate.

TCRB CDR3 was amplified from 2 ug genomic DNA or less. Some clones are missing from TCRdb's copy, which holds only in-frame ones; the method was immunoSEQ multiplex PCR. Of around 96,000 clones listed, approximately 81% were seen once; the top ten hold nearly 6%. J gave up 0 bases and V 0 bases, and 9 bases lay outside the gene matches. Germline V gene lookup returns CDR1 MGHRA and CDR2 YSYEKL. The CDR3 contains 18 residues. This specimen was blood, taken before dendritic cell vaccination. This sequence originates from a human donor with glioblastoma. V is TRBV4-1 and J is TRBJ2-3, with 7 bases that match TRBD2. CDR3 nucleotides: TGCGCCAGCAGCCAAGATCCGGGGAGGGCTGGGAGCACAGATACGCAGTATTTT. Amino acids: CASSQDPGRAGSTDTQYF.